The clone carrying this TCR beta chain was seen repeatedly, ten times or more. The antigen is undetermined. This sample was included in a study of T cells in Graves' hyperthyroidism and ophthalmopathy. Across the study: Once the initial diagnosis was made, peripheral blood was obtained before any treatment. Findings and limits, study-wide: Through a model of 13 V-J features, ophthalmopathy was separated from stable hyperthyroidism.

There were TCR beta CDR3 regions amplified from RNA transcripts. HTBI primers were the set used in a first-round RT-PCR of the TCR CDR3. TCRdb re-analysed the multiplex PCR reads in MiXCR, keeping a single row per CDR3 protein. The data show fewer than 750,000 distinct CDR3 sequences, around 13% seen once. This CDR3 region has 13 residues. The junction had 6 bases not matched to a gene; V was cut back by 7 bases and J by 5 bases. Germline V CDR1 and CDR2: MNHNS, SASEGT. The rearrangement links TRBV6-1 to TRBJ2-3; 7 bases line up with TRBD2. The source of this sequence is a woman aged 45-59 years with Graves' ophthalmopathy. The sequencing input was blood. Written as DNA, the CDR3 is TGTGCCAGCACAACGGGAGGAATAGATACGCAGTATTTT. Protein: CASTTGGIDTQYF.